These 7 T cell receptor beta chains were all obtained from the same sample, sequenced in a study of cytomegalovirus exposure and HLA in healthy donors. Profiling relied on immunoSEQ multiplex PCR, and the TCRdb table lists in-frame clones only, not all of them. The sample yields approximately 280,000 clones, 65% to 90% seen once. The sample comprised PBMCs. These receptors all come from a woman between 18 and 29 years old in good health and CMV-seronegative.

J is TRBJ1-6 and V is TRBV7-2, with a tentative D call TRBD1 (5 bases). There are 15 residues in the CDR3. V was shortened by 5 bases and J by 8 bases, with 16 bases between the two germline ends. Looked up from germline, CDR1 is SGHTA and CDR2 is FQGNSA. CDR3: CASSLLGGDDSPLHF. CDR3 nucleotide sequence: TGTGCCAGCAGCCTTTTAGGAGGGGATGATTCACCCCTCCACTTT.

The chain couples TRBV9 to TRBJ1-3; D not resolved. The V end was cut by 0 bases, the J end by 7 bases, with 8 bases between. CDR1 SGDLS and CDR2 YYNGEE come from the germline V gene. The CDR3 consists of 13 residues. CDR3 sequence: CASSVGERNTIYF. The CDR3 DNA reads TGTGCCAGCAGCGTAGGTGAGCGGAACACCATATATTTT.

V and J are TRBV12-5 and TRBJ2-1; a possible D gene is TRBD1 (8 bases). The CDR3 spans 15 residues. Germline V gene lookup returns CDR1 LGHNT and CDR2 FRNRAP. Trimming left V 2 bases short and J 7 bases short, with 15 bases between. The CDR3 nucleotides are TGTGCTAGTGGTTTGAGTGACAGGGGAGGGAATGAGCAGTTCTTC. Residues: CASGLSDRGGNEQFF.

The chain recombines TRBV2 with TRBJ1-1; D ambiguous. Trimming stripped 5 bases from V and 4 bases from J, with 11 bases between. The germline V gene encodes CDR1 SNHLY and CDR2 FYNNEI. CDR3 size: 13 residues. The CDR3, as DNA: TGTGCCAGCAGTTCCGTAGAGAGCACTGAAGCTTTCTTT. Translated, it gives CASSSVESTEAFF.

The gene calls are TRBV27 and TRBJ2-1; TRBD2 aligns across 11 bases. The CDR3 totals 15 residues. V gave up 4 bases and J gave up 8 bases; unmatched junction bases: 7. In germline, CDR1 is MNHEY, CDR2 SMNVEV (reference sequence). CDR3 sequence reads: CASSSPVAGGYEQFF. CDR3 bases: TGTGCCAGCAGTTCCCCAGTAGCGGGAGGGTATGAGCAGTTCTTC.

V is TRBV30 and J is TRBJ1-1, with 7 bases identical to TRBD1. Trimming took 6 bases from V and 3 from J; bases not matched to a gene: 7. The CDR3 spans 13 residues. Germline CDR1 reads GTSNPN; CDR2 reads SVGIG (reference sequence). Here the CDR3 reads CACKPQGHTEAFF. For the CDR3, the DNA is TGTGCCTGCAAGCCACAGGGGCACACTGAAGCTTTCTTT.

This clone has more than one count but fewer than ten. The chain uses TRBV18 and TRBJ1-5, with D perhaps TRBD1 (6 bases). With 5 bases removed from V and 3 bases from J, the gap between germline ends came to 8 bases. CDR1 and CDR2 from the germline V gene are KGHSH and LQKENI. The CDR3 covers 13 residues. The CDR3 reads CASSWTDNQPQHF. CDR3 coding DNA: TGTGCCAGCTCATGGACAGACAATCAGCCCCAGCATTTT.